In its sample, the clone carrying this T cell receptor (beta chain) was seen many times. Each CDR3 protein is one row after TCRdb ran MiXCR on the reads. The table has about 260,000 distinct CDR3 sequences, roughly 13% seen once. The CDR3 is made up of 16 amino acids. V dropped 4 bases and J dropped 3; count of bases not matched to a gene: 9. The source of the sample is a study of T cell repertoires in cytomegalovirus infection. The origin of this receptor is a human donor in good health (CMV status not recorded). Some clones in this sample may be carry-over from other donors' samples. The specimen sequenced was PBMCs. J is TRBJ2-7 and V is TRBV12-3 or TRBV12-4, with 10 bases matching TRBD2. The CDR3 bases are TGTGCCAGCAGTTCGGGACTAGCGCTACAGGGCTACGAGCAGTACTTC. This translates into CASSSGLALQGYEQYF.